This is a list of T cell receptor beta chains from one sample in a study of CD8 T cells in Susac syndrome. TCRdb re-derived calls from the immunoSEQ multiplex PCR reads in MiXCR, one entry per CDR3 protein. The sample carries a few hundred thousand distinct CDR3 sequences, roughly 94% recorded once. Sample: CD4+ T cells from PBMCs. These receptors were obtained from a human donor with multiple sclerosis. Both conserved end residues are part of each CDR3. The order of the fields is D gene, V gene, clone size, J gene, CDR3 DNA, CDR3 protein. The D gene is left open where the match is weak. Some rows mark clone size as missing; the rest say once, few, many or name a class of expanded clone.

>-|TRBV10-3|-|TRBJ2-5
TGTGCCATCAGCGGCCGAGGAGAGACCCAGTACTTC
CAISGRGETQYF
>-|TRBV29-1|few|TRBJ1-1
TGCAGCGCTGGGACGGTCAACACTGAAGCTTTCTTT
CSAGTVNTEAFF
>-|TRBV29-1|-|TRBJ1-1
TGCAGCGCCGGGGGGTCGGTCGACACTGAAGCTTTCTTT
CSAGGSVDTEAFF
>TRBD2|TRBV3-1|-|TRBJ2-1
TGTGCCAGCAGCCTACTAGCGGGGCAGAGCTCCTACAATGAGCAGTTCTTC
CASSLLAGQSSYNEQFF
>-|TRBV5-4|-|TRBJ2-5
TGTGCCAGCAGGACTGGACAGCAACAAGAGACCCAGTACTTC
CASRTGQQQETQYF
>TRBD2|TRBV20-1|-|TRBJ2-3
TGCAGTGCTAGAGCGGAAGCGGGGGGCACAGATACGCAGTATTTT
CSARAEAGGTDTQYF
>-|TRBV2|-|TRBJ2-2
TGTGCCAGCAGTCTCATTCAGAACACCGGGGAGCTGTTTTTT
CASSLIQNTGELFF
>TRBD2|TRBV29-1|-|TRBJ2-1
TGCAGCGTTGCTTCACTAGCGGGGTTTTACTCCTACAATGAGCAGTTCTTC
CSVASLAGFYSYNEQFF
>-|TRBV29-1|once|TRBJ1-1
TGCAGCGTTGCGGTGGGTACGAACACTGAAGCTTTCTTT
CSVAVGTNTEAFF
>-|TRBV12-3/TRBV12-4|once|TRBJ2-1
TGTGCCAGCAGCCCATTCGGACAGAAAGGCTCCTACAATGAGCAGTTCTTC
CASSPFGQKGSYNEQFF
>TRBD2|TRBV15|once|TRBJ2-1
TGTGCCACCAGCAGTTTTCCTAGCGGGGACCGCTACAATGAGCAGTTCTTC
CATSSFPSGDRYNEQFF
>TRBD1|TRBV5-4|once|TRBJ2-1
TGTGCCAGCAGCTTGGCAGGGGGTGGGCAGTTCTTC
CASSLAGGGQFF
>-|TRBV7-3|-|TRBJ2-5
TGTGCCAGCAGCTTAAGGGCGGAAGAGACCCAGTACTTC
CASSLRAEETQYF
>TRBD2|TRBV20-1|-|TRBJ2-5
TGCAGTGCTAGAGATCTGGTGGGACTAGCGGGGTCAGAGACCCAGTACTTC
CSARDLVGLAGSETQYF
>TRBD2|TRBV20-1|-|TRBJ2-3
TGCAGTGCTAGACGCGGGGGACCCACAGATACGCAGTATTTT
CSARRGGPTDTQYF
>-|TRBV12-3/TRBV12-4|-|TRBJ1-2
TGTGCCAGCAGCCCGGTTGGGGCCTATGGCTACACCTTC
CASSPVGAYGYTF
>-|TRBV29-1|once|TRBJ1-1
TGCAGCGTTGAAGTAACGGTTGAAGCTTTCTTT
CSVEVTVEAFF
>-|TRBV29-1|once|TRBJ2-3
TGCAGCGTGACTCTTGGGGGCGGTGATACGCAGTATTTT
CSVTLGGGDTQYF
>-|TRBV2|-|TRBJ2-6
TGTGCCAGCAGTGGGGCGGACAGGGCCAACGTCCTGACTTTC
CASSGADRANVLTF
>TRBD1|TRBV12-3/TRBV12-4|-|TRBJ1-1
TGTGCCAGTGGGACAGAGAACACTGAAGCTTTCTTT
CASGTENTEAFF
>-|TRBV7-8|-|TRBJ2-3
TGTGCCAGCAGCCTCGGGACGGCTAGCACAGATACGCAGTATTTT
CASSLGTASTDTQYF
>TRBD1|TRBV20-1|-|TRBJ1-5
TGCAGTGCTCTCAGGGCGGGACAGGGAGGTTTTGATAGCAATCAGCCCCAGCATTTT
CSALRAGQGGFDSNQPQHF
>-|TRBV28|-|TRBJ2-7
TGTGCCAGCAGTCCCCTTACAGGGAGGACGGCCTACGAGCAGTACTTC
CASSPLTGRTAYEQYF